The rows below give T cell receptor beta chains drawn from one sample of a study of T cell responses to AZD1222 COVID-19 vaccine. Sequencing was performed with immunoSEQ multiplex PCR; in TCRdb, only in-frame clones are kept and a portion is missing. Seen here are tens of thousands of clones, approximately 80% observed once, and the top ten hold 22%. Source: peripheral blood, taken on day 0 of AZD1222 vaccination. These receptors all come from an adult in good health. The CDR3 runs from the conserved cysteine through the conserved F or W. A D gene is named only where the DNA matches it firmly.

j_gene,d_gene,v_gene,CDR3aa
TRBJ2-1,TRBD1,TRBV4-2,CASSHQGGQGSYNEQFF
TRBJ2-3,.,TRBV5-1,CASSPAGLMNTQYF
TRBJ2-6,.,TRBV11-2,CASSLIQGRANVLTF
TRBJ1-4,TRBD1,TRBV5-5,CASSLPHLTGEREKLFF
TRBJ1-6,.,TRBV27,CASRSGAASSYNSPLHF
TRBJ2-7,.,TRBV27,CASSFRHTLTPAYEQYF
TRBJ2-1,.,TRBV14,CASSQPQSSYNEQFF
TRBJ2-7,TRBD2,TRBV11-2,CASSSVAGAPDYEQYF
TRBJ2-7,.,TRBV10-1,CASNLYEQYF
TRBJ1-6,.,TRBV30,CAWSVQVASPLHF
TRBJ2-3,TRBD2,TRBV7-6,CASSLGGGTGDTQYF